One and the same sample provided the 13 T cell receptor beta chains below, sequenced in a study of blood T cell repertoires in COVID-19. Sequencing used immunoSEQ multiplex PCR; TCRdb keeps in-frame clones, though not all of them. The sample carries around 50,000 clones, about 88% recorded once. What was sequenced was peripheral blood. Receptors originate from a man between 65 and 80 years old with active COVID-19.

CDR3 DNA: TGTGCCAGCAGCCGAAGGGCGGGAGCGGACGAGCAGTTCTTC. Its translation is CASSRRAGADEQFF. The rearrangement uses TRBV3-1 (or the pseudogene TRBV3-2) and TRBJ2-1; 7 bases are shared with TRBD2. Germline CDR1 and CDR2: LGHDT and YNNKEL (reference sequence). This CDR3 spans 14 amino acids. The junction had 10 bases not matched to a gene; V was cut back by 4 bases and J by 10 bases.

This sequence joins TRBV29-1 and TRBJ2-1, with D tentatively TRBD1 (5 bases). This CDR3 contains 14 residues. The V and J ends lost 0 bases and 7 bases respectively, with 13 bases between them. Germline CDR1 reads SQVTM; CDR2 reads ANQGSEA. CDR3 nucleotides: TGCAGCGTTGAAGACCCCAGGGCCTCAAATGAGCAGTTCTTC. Translated: CSVEDPRASNEQFF.

The chain employs TRBV29-1 and TRBJ2-7; D is perhaps TRBD1 (5 bases). Germline V gives CDR1 SQVTM, CDR2 ANQGSEA. CDR3 length: 13 amino acids. V was pared by 4 bases and J by 6 bases, with 16 bases between. For the CDR3, the DNA is TGCAGCGTTGGGGGCAGGGTGGGGCTCGAGCAGTACTTC. Protein: CSVGGRVGLEQYF.

This clone has only one observation. The chain couples TRBV4-2 to TRBJ2-3, with 8 positions matching TRBD2. The CDR3 totals 16 residues. The V gene's germline CDR1 is LGHNA and CDR2 YNFKEQ. The trim removed 2 bases at V and 5 bases at J, leaving 9 bases unmatched. In nucleotides, the CDR3 is TGTGCCAGCAGCCAAAGGACGGGAGGGCGTGGAGATACGCAGTATTTT. Translation gives CASSQRTGGRGDTQYF.

This chain connects TRBV19 to TRBJ1-5; 7 bases agree with TRBD1. The CDR3 is made up of 14 amino acids. J lost 4 bases, V lost 3 bases, and 3 bases had no gene match. Germline V gives CDR1 LNHDA, CDR2 SQIVND (reference sequence). The CDR3 here is CASSIGTENQPQHF. CDR3 coding DNA: TGTGCCAGTAGTATCGGGACAGAGAATCAGCCCCAGCATTTT.

This chain uses TRBV6-5 with TRBJ1-2; maybe TRBD1 (5 bases). Trimming took off 8 bases at V and 8 bases at J, with 15 bases between the two ends. This CDR3 is 12 amino acids long. Germline V gives CDR1 MNHEY, CDR2 SVGAGI. DNA for the CDR3: TGTGCCAGCCTTAGTGGGGGGGAGGGCTACACCTTC. It translates to CASLSGGEGYTF.

The V call is TRBV4-1, the J call TRBJ1-6, with TRBD1 matching over 7 bases. V was pared by 4 bases and J by 9 bases, with 9 bases of the junction left unmatched. Germline V gene data show CDR1 as MGHRA and CDR2 as YSYEKL. This CDR3 is 15 amino acids long. The CDR3 nucleotides are TGCGCCAGCAGCCGGACAGGACCGGCCGCTTCACCCCTCCACTTT. It yields the protein CASSRTGPAASPLHF.

The V and J genes are TRBV5-1 and TRBJ2-2, with 12 bases matching TRBD2. This CDR3 is built from 18 residues. J gave up 4 bases and V 0 bases, and 7 bases lay outside the gene matches. Germline CDR1 reads SGHRS; CDR2 reads YFSETQ. CDR3 sequence reads: CASSLAPSGGAGTGELFF. In nucleotides, the CDR3 is TGCGCCAGCAGCTTGGCCCCTAGCGGGGGGGCCGGCACCGGGGAGCTGTTTTTT.

The chain uses TRBV7-2 and TRBJ1-4; 9 nucleotides align to TRBD1. The CDR3 is 15 residues long. J gave up 5 bases and V 6 bases, and 7 bases lay outside the gene matches. Germline CDR1 and CDR2: SGHTA and FQGNSA. CDR3 sequence: CASRRQGVRNEKLFF. The CDR3 DNA follows: TGTGCCAGCAGGCGACAGGGGGTTAGGAATGAAAAACTGTTTTTT.

The table lists this clone with a count of one. The chain has TRBV18 and TRBJ2-5; weak D call: TRBD2 (7 bases). This CDR3 contains 16 residues. CDR1 and CDR2 (germline): KGHSH, LQKENI. Between the trimmed V and J ends, which lost 1 base and 1 base, there was a span of 13 bases. CDR3 in DNA: TGTGCCAGCTCACCACTCTATGCGGGGGCCCAAGAGACCCAGTACTTC. It codes for CASSPLYAGAQETQYF.

The CDR3 region is CASSFGEGKTQYF. CDR3 bases: TGCGCCAGCAGCTTTGGGGAGGGGAAGACCCAGTACTTC. This chain joins TRBV5-1 and TRBJ2-5; 7 bases are a match to TRBD2. V dropped 2 bases and J dropped 6; count of bases not matched to a gene: 4. The CDR3 is 13 amino acids. The germline gives CDR1 SGHRS, CDR2 YFSETQ. Using reference TRBV5-1 and TRBJ2-5 for the parts outside the CDR3, the full variable domain is KAGVTQTPRYLIKTRGQQVTLSCSPISGHRSVSWYQQTPGQGLQFLFEYFSETQRNKGNFPGRFSGRQFSNSRSEMNVSTLELGDSALYLCASSFGEGKTQYFGPGTRLLVL.

This clone has a single count. The chain joins TRBV7-2 to TRBJ2-2; 7 bases map to TRBD1. The CDR3 has 14 amino acids. After removal of 4 bases from V and 5 bases from J, the junction contained 4 bases not matched to a gene. From germline, CDR1 is SGHTA and CDR2 FQGNSA. The CDR3 region is CASSSRTGTGELFF. CDR3 in DNA: TGTGCCAGCAGCTCAAGGACAGGAACCGGGGAGCTGTTTTTT.

This chain joins TRBV4-1 and TRBJ2-2; 12 bases line up with TRBD2. Germline V gives CDR1 MGHRA, CDR2 YSYEKL. The CDR3 sequence is 16 residues long. With 4 bases clipped from V and 4 bases from J, the junction kept 4 bases outside the gene matches. CDR3 residues: CASSRGLAGRTGELFF. DNA for the CDR3: TGCGCCAGCAGCCGCGGACTAGCGGGACGCACCGGGGAGCTGTTTTTT.